What follows are 26 T cell receptor beta chains derived from one specimen sequenced in a study of technical replicates of blood from several donors. TCRdb's copy holds only in-frame clones and misses some; the assay was immunoSEQ multiplex PCR. The data contain roughly 83,000 clones, 85% to 95% of them singletons. Specimen: T cells isolated from PBMCs. The source is a human donor in good health.

The rearrangement uses TRBV9 and TRBJ2-3, with D possibly being TRBD2 (6 bases). Germline V gene data show CDR1 as SGDLS and CDR2 as YYNGEE. The CDR3 consists of 17 residues. V was cut by 4 bases and J by 3 bases, with 21 bases left in between. The chain's CDR3 is CASSTPHLAPFTDTQYF. The CDR3 coding sequence is TGTGCCAGCAGCACTCCACATCTAGCGCCTTTTACAGATACGCAGTATTTT. The full variable domain, with the rest looked up from reference TRBV9 and TRBJ2-3, is DSGVTQTPKHLITATGQRVTLRCSPRSGDLSVYWYQQSLDQGLQFLIQYYNGEERAKGNILERFSAQQFPDLHSELNLSSLELGDSALYFCASSTPHLAPFTDTQYFGPGTRLTVL.

This clone has more than one count but fewer than ten. The chain joins TRBV19 to TRBJ1-5, with D possibly being TRBD1 (5 bases). The CDR3 loop spans 14 amino acids. Germline loops: CDR1 LNHDA, CDR2 SQIVND (reference sequence). V lost 4 bases to trimming and J lost 5 bases, with 12 bases between them. The CDR3 region has the DNA TGTGCCAGTAGTACCCAGGGTTTCTATCAGCCCCAGCATTTT. Translating gives CASSTQGFYQPQHF.

The chain is built from TRBV19 and TRBJ2-1, with TRBD1 identical over 7 bases. The junction had 11 bases not matched to a gene; V was cut back by 6 bases and J by 6 bases. Germline assignment: CDR1 LNHDA and CDR2 SQIVND (reference sequence). The CDR3 runs to 15 residues. CDR3 bases: TGTGCCAGTAGGAGGGGACAGTCAAAGGTCAATGAGCAGTTCTTC. Protein product: CASRRGQSKVNEQFF. Supplemented by reference TRBV19 and TRBJ2-1, the full variable domain reads DGGITQSPKYLFRKEGQNVTLSCEQNLNHDAMYWYRQDPGQGLRLIYYSQIVNDFQKGDIAEGYSVSREKKESFPLTVTSAQKNPTAFYLCASRRGQSKVNEQFFGPGTRLTVL.

The chain links TRBV30 to TRBJ1-2, with D unclear. Per germline, CDR1 GTSNPN and CDR2 SVGIG (reference sequence). The CDR3 consists of 14 residues. With 2 bases removed from V and 7 bases from J, the gap between germline ends came to 17 bases. CDR3: CAWSPLVRESGYTF. CDR3 sequence (DNA): TGTGCCTGGAGTCCGCTAGTCCGGGAGTCTGGCTACACCTTC.

V usage is TRBV5-1 and J usage is TRBJ2-4; D may be TRBD1 (6 bases). The germline V gene encodes CDR1 SGHRS and CDR2 YFSETQ. With 0 bases removed from V and 3 bases from J, the gap between germline ends came to 16 bases. The CDR3 is made up of 17 amino acids. CDR3 bases: TGCGCCAGCAGCTTGGTGGCAGGGGAAAACGGCAAAAACATTCAGTACTTC. It yields the protein CASSLVAGENGKNIQYF. Together with reference TRBV5-1 and TRBJ2-4, the CDR3 gives the full variable domain: KAGVTQTPRYLIKTRGQQVTLSCSPISGHRSVSWYQQTPGQGLQFLFEYFSETQRNKGNFPGRFSGRQFSNSRSEMNVSTLELGDSALYLCASSLVAGENGKNIQYFGAGTRLSVL.

This clone was seen just once. The chain uses TRBV2 and TRBJ2-3, with a tentative D call TRBD2 (6 bases). The CDR3 runs to 15 residues. Trimming shortened V by 3 bases and J by 1 base, and 11 bases separated the two germline ends. The germline CDR1 and CDR2 sequences are SNHLY and FYNNEI. The DNA of the CDR3 is TGTGCCAGCAGTGAGGAGGGGCTGGGCACAGATACGCAGTATTTT. Amino acids: CASSEEGLGTDTQYF.

J is TRBJ1-2 and V is TRBV19; 8 nucleotides agree with TRBD1. This CDR3 is 15 amino acids long. CDR1 and CDR2 (germline): LNHDA, SQIVND (reference sequence). V lost 3 bases, J lost 3 bases, and 6 bases stayed unmatched. DNA of the CDR3: TGTGCCAGTAGTATGACCGGGACAGGAGACTATGGCTACACCTTC. It yields the protein CASSMTGTGDYGYTF. Together with reference TRBV19 and TRBJ1-2, the CDR3 gives the full variable domain: DGGITQSPKYLFRKEGQNVTLSCEQNLNHDAMYWYRQDPGQGLRLIYYSQIVNDFQKGDIAEGYSVSREKKESFPLTVTSAQKNPTAFYLCASSMTGTGDYGYTFGSGTRLTVV.

The chain joins TRBV5-5 to TRBJ1-1; 11 bases line up with TRBD1. The germline V gene has CDR1 SGHKS and CDR2 YYEKEE (reference sequence). The length of the CDR3 is 15 residues. J lost 4 bases, V lost 5 bases, and 7 bases had no gene match. The CDR3 coding sequence is TGTGCCAGCAGTCGGACAGGGGGCGGGAGCACTGAAGCTTTCTTT. Its translation is CASSRTGGGSTEAFF.

The J gene is TRBJ1-2, the V gene TRBV7-9; the D is unclear. The V end was cut by 1 base, the J end by 4 bases, with 10 bases between. The CDR3 extends over 14 amino acids. CDR1 and CDR2 from the germline V gene are SEHNR and FQNEAQ (reference sequence). CDR3 sequence: CASSLGAGSYGYTF. The CDR3, as DNA: TGTGCCAGCAGCTTAGGCGCAGGTTCCTATGGCTACACCTTC. The full variable domain, completed using reference TRBV7-9 and TRBJ1-2, is DTGVSQNPRHKITKRGQNVTFRCDPISEHNRLYWYRQTLGQGPEFLTYFQNEAQLEKSRLLSDRFSAERPKGSFSTLEIQRTEQGDSAMYLCASSLGAGSYGYTFGSGTRLTVV.

The chain couples TRBV9 to TRBJ1-3; D is uncertain. Trimming took off 3 bases at V and 7 bases at J, with 8 bases between the two ends. Germline lookup yields CDR1 SGDLS and CDR2 YYNGEE. The CDR3 has 12 residues. The CDR3 spells CASSARWNTIYF. The DNA of the CDR3 is TGTGCCAGCAGCGCGCGATGGAACACCATATATTTT.

This clone was recorded only once. The J gene is TRBJ1-3, the V gene TRBV27; TRBD1 is a possible D gene (5 bases). CDR1 is MNHEY, CDR2 SMNVEV, per germline (reference sequence). The CDR3 spans 14 residues. Trimming stripped 7 bases from V and 4 bases from J, with 14 bases between. CDR3 DNA sequence: TGTGCCAGCAAGGAGGGGAACCTCGGAAACACCATATATTTT. Translated, it gives CASKEGNLGNTIYF.

This clone was picked up one time. The chain joins TRBV6-1 to TRBJ2-7; the D is unclear. V lost 0 bases to trimming and J lost 3 bases, with 9 bases between them. Germline lookup yields CDR1 MNHNS and CDR2 SASEGT. The CDR3 sequence is 14 residues long. The CDR3 loop reads CASSEAPSSYEQYF. As DNA, the CDR3 is TGTGCCAGCAGTGAAGCGCCATCGAGCTACGAGCAGTACTTC.

This rearrangement joins TRBV4-2 to TRBJ1-5; possible D gene TRBD1, 5 bases. V was clipped by 0 bases and J by 7 bases, with 19 bases between them. Germline CDR1 LGHNA, CDR2 YNFKEQ. CDR3 length equals 17 residues. CDR3 sequence reads: CASSQDRPREGEQPQHF. In DNA, the CDR3 is TGTGCCAGCAGCCAAGATCGCCCCAGGGAAGGTGAACAGCCCCAGCATTTT.

This rearrangement joins TRBV2 to TRBJ2-3; TRBD2 aligns across 7 bases. This CDR3 region has 11 residues. Germline V gene lookup returns CDR1 SNHLY and CDR2 FYNNEI. Trimming at V came to 1 base and at J to 14 bases, leaving 3 bases not matched to a gene. In nucleotides, the CDR3 is TGTGCCAGCAGTGAAGAGGGGAGGGGGTATTTT. It is translated as CASSEEGRGYF. Full variable domain (outside the CDR3, taken from reference TRBV2 and TRBJ2-3): EPEVTQTPSHQVTQMGQEVILRCVPISNHLYFYWYRQILGQKVEFLVSFYNNEISEKSEIFDDQFSVERPDGSNFTLKIRSTKLEDSAMYFCASSEEGRGYFGPGTRLTVL.

This clone was observed a handful of times. The chain recombines TRBV4-1 with TRBJ1-1; D not certain. V lost 2 bases to trimming and J lost 0 bases, with 13 bases between them. The germline gives CDR1 MGHRA, CDR2 YSYEKL. CDR3 length equals 16 residues. The CDR3 loop reads CASSQPAFGMNTEAFF. In nucleotides, the CDR3 is TGCGCCAGCAGCCAACCTGCCTTTGGCATGAACACTGAAGCTTTCTTT.

This clone was seen once. The chain carries TRBV29-1 and TRBJ2-1, with 9 positions matching TRBD1. V shed 6 bases and J 9 bases; nucleotides not matched to a gene: 3. Germline V lookup: CDR1 SQVTM, CDR2 ANQGSEA. The CDR3 has 11 residues. CDR3 sequence (DNA): TGCAGCGTCGACAGGGGGGGTGAGCAGTTCTTC. Translating it yields CSVDRGGEQFF.

The V call is TRBV6-1, the J call TRBJ1-1; the D gene is possibly TRBD1 (5 bases). The germline V gene has CDR1 MNHNS and CDR2 SASEGT. The V end was cut by 8 bases, the J end by 4 bases, with 14 bases between. The CDR3 runs 13 residues. Here the CDR3 DNA reads TGTGCCAGCCGGGGAGGGGTGAGCACTGAAGCTTTCTTT. Its translation is CASRGGVSTEAFF.

The chain carries TRBV30 and TRBJ1-3; 7 bases map to TRBD1. The germline V gene encodes CDR1 GTSNPN and CDR2 SVGIG (reference sequence). The CDR3 runs 15 residues. V trimming: 5 bases; J trimming: 0 bases; junction bases outside the gene matches: 7. CDR3: CAWCSDRDSGNTIYF. CDR3 sequence (DNA): TGTGCCTGGTGTTCTGACAGGGACTCTGGAAACACCATATATTTT.

The CDR3 loop is CASSFRLAGGSSTDTQYF. The CDR3 DNA reads TGTGCCAGCAGCTTCAGACTAGCGGGAGGTTCTAGCACAGATACGCAGTATTTT. This rearrangement joins TRBV11-2 to TRBJ2-3; 13 bases map to TRBD2. Trimming took 3 bases from V and 0 from J; bases not matched to a gene: 6. Germline V gives CDR1 SGHAT, CDR2 FQNNGV. The CDR3 is made up of 18 amino acids.

The rearrangement joins TRBV4-1 to TRBJ2-1; TRBD1 is a possible D gene (5 bases). Germline V gene lookup returns CDR1 MGHRA and CDR2 YSYEKL. V was clipped by 0 bases and J by 7 bases, with 10 bases between them. CDR3 length equals 14 residues. The CDR3 DNA is TGCGCCAGCAGCCAAGATACAGGTACGAATGAGCAGTTCTTC. Translated: CASSQDTGTNEQFF.

This chain joins TRBV7-3 and TRBJ2-5; D possibly corresponds to TRBD2 (5 bases). The V end lost 2 bases, the J end lost 2 bases, and 15 bases lay between the germline ends. Germline V gene data show CDR1 as SGHTA and CDR2 as FQGTGA. The CDR3 loop spans 16 amino acids. CDR3 bases: TGTGCCAGCAGCTTAGTAGGTCTAGCCGGGCAAGAGACCCAGTACTTC. It codes for CASSLVGLAGQETQYF.

The V call is TRBV6-1, the J call TRBJ2-5; 8 nucleotides match TRBD1. Losses at the gene ends were 2 bases for V and 5 bases for J; bases not matched to a gene: 7. Germline V gene lookup returns CDR1 MNHNS and CDR2 SASEGT. The CDR3 runs 15 residues. The CDR3 sequence is CASSELDRENETQYF. CDR3 nucleotide sequence: TGTGCCAGCAGTGAATTGGACAGGGAGAATGAGACCCAGTACTTC.

The chain has TRBV6-1 and TRBJ2-7; 13 nucleotides align to TRBD2. In germline, CDR1 is MNHNS, CDR2 SASEGT. The J segment lost 3 bases and the V segment lost 10 bases, leaving 9 bases of the junction unmatched. This CDR3 is built from 15 residues. The CDR3: CAIGTSGIIDYEQYF. The CDR3, as DNA: TGTGCCATCGGGACTAGCGGGATTATAGACTACGAGCAGTACTTC.

J is TRBJ1-5 and V is TRBV15; tentatively, D is TRBD1 (5 bases). Trimming pared 1 base from V and 4 bases from J, leaving 8 bases between. Per the germline V gene, CDR1 is LNHNV and CDR2 is YYDKDF (reference sequence). The CDR3 loop spans 14 amino acids. The CDR3 region has the DNA TGTGCCACCAGCAGAGTCGGGGGAAATCAGCCCCAGCATTTT. Translating it yields CATSRVGGNQPQHF.

The chain uses TRBV19 and TRBJ2-1, with 11 positions matching TRBD2. V dropped 1 base and J dropped 6; count of bases not matched to a gene: 2. Germline V gives CDR1 LNHDA, CDR2 SQIVND (reference sequence). The CDR3 sequence is 15 residues long. The CDR3 region has the DNA TGTGCCAGTAGTATAGTTACTAGCGGGAGCAATGAGCAGTTCTTC. Protein sequence: CASSIVTSGSNEQFF.

The V and J genes are TRBV5-1 and TRBJ2-3, with TRBD2 identical over 12 bases. The CDR3 is 18 amino acids. The junction had 12 bases not matched to a gene; V was cut back by 4 bases and J by 3 bases. The germline gives CDR1 SGHRS, CDR2 YFSETQ. The CDR3 sequence: CASSIGQGGTSGTDTQYF. The CDR3 coding sequence is TGCGCCAGCAGCATCGGACAGGGAGGGACTAGCGGGACAGATACGCAGTATTTT.